The present entry profiles one T cell receptor beta chain with its context. Its antigen is not known. Isolation of CD4+ T cells took place after approximately ten days of culture. Each participant was given two doses of one vaccine (BNT162b2 or mRNA-1273). In the vaccine recipients, nucleocapsid antibodies were negative and there was no prior SARS-CoV-2 infection. Half-medium changes using IL-2 medium occurred on days 3 and 7. This record belongs to a study of vaccination effects on CD4 cells after COVID-19. On the study more broadly: Before any sequencing was done, the ViraFEST assay used viral peptide pools to expand antigen-specific CD4+ T cells.

This CDR3 has 13 amino acids. The V gene end was trimmed by 4 bases and the J gene end by 6 bases; junction bases not matched to a gene: 4. Germline V CDR1 and CDR2: SGDLS, YYNGEE. TCRdb keeps only in-frame clones here, not all; method: immunoSEQ multiplex PCR. The table includes more than 60,000 clones, around 69% detected once. The origin of this receptor is a human donor who received a COVID-19 vaccine. The V gene is TRBV9, the J gene TRBJ1-5, with TRBD1 identical over 7 bases. The material sequenced was CD4+ T cells from PBMCs cultured without peptide, taken after COVID-19 vaccination. CDR3 region: CASSIQGGQPQHF. CDR3 nucleotide sequence: TGTGCCAGCAGCATTCAGGGGGGTCAGCCCCAGCATTTT.